This is a list of T cell receptor beta chains from one sample in a study of radiotherapy plus CTLA-4 blockade in lung cancer. Sequenced by immunoSEQ multiplex PCR; TCRdb stores in-frame clones only, minus some. The sample contains roughly 100,000 clones, roughly four fifths of which appear only once. Sequenced material: peripheral blood, taken from a patient treated with radiotherapy plus ipilimumab. The receptor source for this set is a human donor with non-small cell lung cancer who had a partial response to radiotherapy plus ipilimumab. Each CDR3 is given with its conserved first and last residue. Fields, in order: D gene, J gene, clone size, V gene, CDR3 DNA, CDR3 protein. A D gene is named only where the DNA matches it firmly. For some rows the clone size is stated as once, few or many, or as a class when expanded; others skip it.

TRBD1 | TRBJ2-5 | . | TRBV9 | TGTGCCAGCAACCCGGGACAGCAGAAAGAGACCCAGTACTTC | CASNPGQQKETQYF
. | TRBJ2-5 | . | TRBV5-1 | TGCGCCAGCAGCTTTGGAGGGGAGACCCAGTACTTC | CASSFGGETQYF
TRBD2 | TRBJ2-1 | . | TRBV7-6 | TGTGCCAGCAGCTCTACTCTGACTAGCGGGGGCTCCTACAATGAGCAGTTCTTC | CASSSTLTSGGSYNEQFF
. | TRBJ2-5 | . | TRBV7-2 | TGTGCCAGCAGCTTAATGCAGGGGCAAGAGACCCAGTACTTC | CASSLMQGQETQYF
TRBD1 | TRBJ2-5 | . | TRBV7-9 | TGTGCCAGCAGCCCAACCATCAGGGGGCAAGAGACCCAGTACTTC | CASSPTIRGQETQYF
. | TRBJ1-4 | . | TRBV4-2 | TGTGCCAGCAGCCAAGAAAGGGGGGGAGAAAAACTGTTTTTT | CASSQERGGEKLFF
TRBD2 | TRBJ2-2 | . | TRBV10-1 | TGCGCCAGCAGCGCACTAGCGGGAGGAACCGGGGAGCTGTTTTTT | CASSALAGGTGELFF
TRBD1 | TRBJ1-1 | once | TRBV7-9 | TGTGCCAGCAGCCGTGGACAGGGGATCACTGAAGCTTTCTTT | CASSRGQGITEAFF
. | TRBJ1-1 | . | TRBV11-2 | TGTGCCAGCAGCTTAGTCGGGGGAAACACTGAAGCTTTCTTT | CASSLVGGNTEAFF
TRBD1 | TRBJ1-1 | . | TRBV19 | TGTGCCAGTAGTTGGACAGGAGACACTGAAGCTTTCTTT | CASSWTGDTEAFF
TRBD1 | TRBJ2-7 | . | TRBV30 | TGTGCCTGGAATAGACAGGGGACCCTCTACGAGCAGTACTTC | CAWNRQGTLYEQYF
TRBD2 | TRBJ2-3 | once | TRBV7-3 | TGTGCCAGCAGATTAGCGGGAGGGCCTCAAGATACGCAGTATTTT | CASRLAGGPQDTQYF
TRBD1 | TRBJ2-1 | . | TRBV11-2 | TGTGCCAGCAGCTCAGGGGGAGAGCAGTTCTTC | CASSSGGEQFF
. | TRBJ2-7 | . | TRBV14 | TGTGCCAGCAGCCAAACTTACTACGAGCAGTACTTC | CASSQTYYEQYF
TRBD2 | TRBJ2-5 | . | TRBV7-2 | TGTGCCAGCAGCAAAGCGGGGGGTCGGGCAGAGACCCAGTACTTC | CASSKAGGRAETQYF
TRBD1 | TRBJ2-7 | . | TRBV5-1 | TGCGCCAGCAGCACGACAGGGGTGGGCGAGCAGTACTTC | CASSTTGVGEQYF
. | TRBJ2-5 | . | TRBV5-4 | TGTGCCAGCAGCCCCCTAGGCCGACGCAAAACGTCAGAGACCCGGTACTTC | CASSPLGRRKTSETRYF
TRBD2 | TRBJ2-1 | . | TRBV2 | TGTGCCAGCAGGGCTACGGGACTAGGAAACTACAATGAGCAGTTCTTC | CASRATGLGNYNEQFF
TRBD2 | TRBJ2-2 | . | TRBV28 | TGTGCCAGCAGTTTATCGCTAGCGGGAGCCGGGGAGCTGTTTTTT | CASSLSLAGAGELFF
. | TRBJ2-3 | few | TRBV5-8 | TGTGCCAGCAGCTTGACACAGAAGGCAGATACGCAGTATTTT | CASSLTQKADTQYF
TRBD2 | TRBJ2-5 | . | TRBV11-2 | TGTGCCAGCAGAGAGTCGGTGTGGGGGACTAGCGAAAAAGAGACCCAGTACTTC | CASRESVWGTSEKETQYF
TRBD2 | TRBJ2-1 | . | TRBV5-4 | TGTGCCAGCAGCTTTCGGAGCGGGGCCTACAATGAGCAGTTCTTC | CASSFRSGAYNEQFF
. | TRBJ2-3 | . | TRBV19 | TGTGCCAGTAAGAGGACTGGCACAGATACGCAGTATTTT | CASKRTGTDTQYF
. | TRBJ2-1 | few | TRBV19 | TGTGCCAGTACCCTAACTAGATATGAGCAGTTCTTC | CASTLTRYEQFF
TRBD2 | TRBJ2-3 | . | TRBV5-1 | TGCGCCAGCAGATCTTCCTCCGGGACTATCACAGATACGCAGTATTTT | CASRSSSGTITDTQYF
. | TRBJ2-2 | once | TRBV9 | TGTGCCAGCAGCGTAGAAGGGAGGACCGGGGAGCTGTTTTTT | CASSVEGRTGELFF
. | TRBJ2-1 | few | TRBV9 | TGTGCCAGCAGCGTAGTCGGGGGGGGACAGGGAGACAATGAGCAGTTCTTC | CASSVVGGGQGDNEQFF
. | TRBJ2-1 | . | TRBV11-2 | TGTGCCAGCAGCGTAGGGGGAGAGGAGCAGTTCTTC | CASSVGGEEQFF
. | TRBJ2-7 | . | TRBV7-9 | TGTGCCAGCAGCTTAGGGACACTTACCTACGAGCAGTACTTC | CASSLGTLTYEQYF
. | TRBJ2-7 | . | TRBV11-2 | TGTGCCAGCAGCTTAGCGAGGGAGCCACTCTACGAGCAGTACTTC | CASSLAREPLYEQYF
. | TRBJ2-7 | . | TRBV7-3 | TGTGCCAGCAGCTTAAAACGGGGATCGACAGGAGAATACGAGCAGTACTTC | CASSLKRGSTGEYEQYF
TRBD2 | TRBJ2-7 | . | TRBV6-6 | TGTGCCAGCAGTTCCCTCCGCGGGAGTGGGGAGCAGTACTTC | CASSSLRGSGEQYF
TRBD1 | TRBJ1-2 | . | TRBV28 | TGTGCCAGCAGACCCCCCGCGGGCAGGGGGCACTATGGCTACACCTTC | CASRPPAGRGHYGYTF